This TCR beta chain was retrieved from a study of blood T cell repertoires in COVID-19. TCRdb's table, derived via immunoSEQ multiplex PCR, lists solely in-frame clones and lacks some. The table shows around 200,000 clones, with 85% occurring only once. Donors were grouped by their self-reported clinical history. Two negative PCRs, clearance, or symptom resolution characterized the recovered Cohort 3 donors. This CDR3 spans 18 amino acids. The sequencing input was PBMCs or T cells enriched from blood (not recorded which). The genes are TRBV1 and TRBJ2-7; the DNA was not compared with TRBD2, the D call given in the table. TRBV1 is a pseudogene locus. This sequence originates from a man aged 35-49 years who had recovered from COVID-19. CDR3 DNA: TGCACCAGCAGCCTTCATCGTAAAGGGGGGGCCAACTCCTACGAGCAGTACTTC. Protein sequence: CTSSLHRKGGANSYEQYF.